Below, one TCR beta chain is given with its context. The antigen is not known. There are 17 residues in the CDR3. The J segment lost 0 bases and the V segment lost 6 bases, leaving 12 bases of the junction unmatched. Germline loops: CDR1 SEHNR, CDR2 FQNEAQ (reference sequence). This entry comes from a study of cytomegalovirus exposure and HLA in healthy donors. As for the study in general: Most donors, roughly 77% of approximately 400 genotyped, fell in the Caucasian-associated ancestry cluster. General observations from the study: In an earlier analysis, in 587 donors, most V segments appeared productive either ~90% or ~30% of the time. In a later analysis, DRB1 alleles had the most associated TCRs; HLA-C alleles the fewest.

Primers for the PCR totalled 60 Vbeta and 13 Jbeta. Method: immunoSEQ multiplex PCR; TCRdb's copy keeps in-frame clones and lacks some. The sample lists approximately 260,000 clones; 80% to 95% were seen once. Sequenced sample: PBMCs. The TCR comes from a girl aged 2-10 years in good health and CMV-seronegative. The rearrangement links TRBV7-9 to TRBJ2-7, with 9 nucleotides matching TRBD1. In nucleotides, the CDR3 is TGTGCCAGCAGGCCCCCCGGGACAGGGAATCCCTCCTACGAGCAGTACTTC. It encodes CASRPPGTGNPSYEQYF.